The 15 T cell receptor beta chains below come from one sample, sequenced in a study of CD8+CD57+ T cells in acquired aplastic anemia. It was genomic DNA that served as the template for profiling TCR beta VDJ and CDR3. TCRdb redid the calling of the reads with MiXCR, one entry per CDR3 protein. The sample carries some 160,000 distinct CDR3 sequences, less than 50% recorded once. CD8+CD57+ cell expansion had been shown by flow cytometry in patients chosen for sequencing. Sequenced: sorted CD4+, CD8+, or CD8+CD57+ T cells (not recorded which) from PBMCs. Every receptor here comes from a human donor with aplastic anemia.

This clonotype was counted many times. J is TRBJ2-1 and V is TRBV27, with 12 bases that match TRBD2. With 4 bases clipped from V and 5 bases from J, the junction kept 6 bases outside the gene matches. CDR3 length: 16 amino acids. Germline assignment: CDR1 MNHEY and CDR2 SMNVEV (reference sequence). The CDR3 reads CASSSPRLAGDNEQFF. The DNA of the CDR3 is TGTGCCAGCAGTTCCCCTAGACTAGCGGGGGACAATGAGCAGTTCTTC.

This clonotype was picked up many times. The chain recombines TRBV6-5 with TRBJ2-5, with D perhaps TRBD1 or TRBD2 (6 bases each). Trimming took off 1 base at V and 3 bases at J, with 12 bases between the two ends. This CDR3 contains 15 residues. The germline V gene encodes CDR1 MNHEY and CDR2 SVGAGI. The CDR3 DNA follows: TGTGCCAGCAGTTACTTGGGGGGCACCAAAGAGACCCAGTACTTC. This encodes CASSYLGGTKETQYF.

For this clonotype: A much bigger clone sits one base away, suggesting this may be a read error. The CDR3 is CASSQERYYERYF. DNA of the CDR3: TGTGCCAGCAGCCAGGAACGGTACTACGAGCGGTACTTC. This rearrangement joins TRBV14 to TRBJ2-7, with D unresolved. The CDR3 consists of 13 residues. Germline CDR1 reads SGHDN; CDR2 reads FVKESK.

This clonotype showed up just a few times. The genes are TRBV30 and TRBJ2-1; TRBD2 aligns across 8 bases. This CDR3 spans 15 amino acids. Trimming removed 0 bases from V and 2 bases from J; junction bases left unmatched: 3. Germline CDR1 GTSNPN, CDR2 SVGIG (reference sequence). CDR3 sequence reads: CAWSVLSGTYNEQFF. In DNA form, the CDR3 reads TGTGCCTGGAGTGTACTTAGCGGGACCTACAATGAGCAGTTCTTC.

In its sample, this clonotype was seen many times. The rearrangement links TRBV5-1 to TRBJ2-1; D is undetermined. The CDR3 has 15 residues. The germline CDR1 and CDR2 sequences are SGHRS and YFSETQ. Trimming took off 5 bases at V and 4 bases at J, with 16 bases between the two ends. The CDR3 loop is CASRMSVSSYNEQFF. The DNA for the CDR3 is TGCGCCAGCAGGATGAGCGTGAGCTCTTACAATGAGCAGTTCTTC.

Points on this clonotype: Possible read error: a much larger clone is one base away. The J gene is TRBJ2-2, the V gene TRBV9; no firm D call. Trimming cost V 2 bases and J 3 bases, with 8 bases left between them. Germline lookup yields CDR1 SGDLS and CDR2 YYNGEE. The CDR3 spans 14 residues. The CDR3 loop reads CASSVAWDTGELFF. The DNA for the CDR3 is TGTGCCAGCAGCGTTGCCTGGGACACCGGGGAGCTGTTTTTT.

The CDR3 sequence: CASSDPRGVRVDTQYF. Here the CDR3 DNA reads TGTGCCAGCAGTGACCCTAGAGGGGTTCGTGTAGATACGCAGTATTTT. The gene calls are TRBV25-1 and TRBJ2-3; tentatively, D is TRBD1 or TRBD2 (5 bases each). Germline CDR1 and CDR2: MGHDK and SYGVNS. The CDR3 spans 16 residues. The germline V and J ends were trimmed by 3 bases and 5 bases, with 18 bases remaining between them.

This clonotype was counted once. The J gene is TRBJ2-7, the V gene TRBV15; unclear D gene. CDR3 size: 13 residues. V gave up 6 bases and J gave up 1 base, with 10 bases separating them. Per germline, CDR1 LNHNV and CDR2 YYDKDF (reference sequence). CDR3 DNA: TGTGCCACCAGTATTAGTAGGTCCTACGAGCAGTACTTC. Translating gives CATSISRSYEQYF.

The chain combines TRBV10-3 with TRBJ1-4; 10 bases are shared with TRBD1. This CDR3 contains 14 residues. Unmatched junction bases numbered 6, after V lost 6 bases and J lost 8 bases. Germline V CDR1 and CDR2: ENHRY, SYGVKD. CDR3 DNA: TGTGCCATCAGAGGGACAGGGGAAGGCGAAAAACTGTTTTTT. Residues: CAIRGTGEGEKLFF.

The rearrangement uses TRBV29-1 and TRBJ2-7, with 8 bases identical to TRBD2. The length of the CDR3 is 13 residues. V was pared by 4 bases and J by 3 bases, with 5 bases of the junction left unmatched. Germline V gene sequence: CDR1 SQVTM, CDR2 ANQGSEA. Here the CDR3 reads CSVGLATLYEQYF. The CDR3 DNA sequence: TGCAGCGTTGGACTAGCGACCCTCTACGAGCAGTACTTC.

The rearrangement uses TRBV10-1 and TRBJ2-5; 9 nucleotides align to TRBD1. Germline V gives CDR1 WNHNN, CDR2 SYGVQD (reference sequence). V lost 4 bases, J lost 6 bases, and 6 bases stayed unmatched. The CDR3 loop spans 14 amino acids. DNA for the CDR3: TGCGCCAGCAGTGCCGGACAGGGGCGACAGACCCAGTACTTC. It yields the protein CASSAGQGRQTQYF.

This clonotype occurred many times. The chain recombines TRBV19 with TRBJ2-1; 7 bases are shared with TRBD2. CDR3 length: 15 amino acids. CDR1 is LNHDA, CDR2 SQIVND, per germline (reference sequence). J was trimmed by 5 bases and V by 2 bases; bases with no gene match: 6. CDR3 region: CASSILAGVDNEQFF. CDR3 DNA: TGTGCCAGTAGTATACTGGCGGGAGTCGACAATGAGCAGTTCTTC.

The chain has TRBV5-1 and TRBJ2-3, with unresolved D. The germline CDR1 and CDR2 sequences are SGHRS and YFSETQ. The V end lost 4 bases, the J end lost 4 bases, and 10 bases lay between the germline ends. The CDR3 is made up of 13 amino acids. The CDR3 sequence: CASSPGSADTQYF. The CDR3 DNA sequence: TGCGCCAGCAGCCCCGGAAGTGCAGATACGCAGTATTTT.

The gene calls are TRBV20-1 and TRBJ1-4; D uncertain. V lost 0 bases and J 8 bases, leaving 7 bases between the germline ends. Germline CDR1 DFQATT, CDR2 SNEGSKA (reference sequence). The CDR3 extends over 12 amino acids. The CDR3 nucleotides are TGCAGTGCTAGAGAAAGCCTGGAAAAACTGTTTTTT. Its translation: CSARESLEKLFF.

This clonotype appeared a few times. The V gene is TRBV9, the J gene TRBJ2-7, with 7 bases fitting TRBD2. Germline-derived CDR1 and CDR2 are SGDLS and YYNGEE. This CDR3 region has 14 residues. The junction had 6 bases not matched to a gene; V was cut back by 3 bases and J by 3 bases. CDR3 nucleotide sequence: TGTGCCAGCAGCGCGCTACCGGGAGGCTACGAGCAGTACTTC. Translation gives CASSALPGGYEQYF.